Following are 16 T cell receptor beta chains from one sample sequenced in a study of shared clonotypes between healthy human individuals. Assay used: immunoSEQ multiplex PCR; TCRdb lists only in-frame clones, some missing. The top ten clones hold more than 20% of a sample with hundreds of thousands of clones, more than 85% of them seen once. Naive CD8 populations comprised CD45RO-negative cells positively selected for CCR7, excluding terminally differentiated effector memory CD45RA+ cells. The specimen sequenced was naive CD8+ T cells sorted from blood. These receptors were collected from a man aged 30 to 45 in good health.

The gene calls are TRBV7-9 and TRBJ1-1, with D perhaps matching TRBD1 (5 bases). The CDR3 runs 15 residues. In germline, CDR1 is SEHNR, CDR2 FQNEAQ (reference sequence). Trimming removed 7 bases at V and 0 bases at J, with 15 bases between. CDR3 nucleotides: TGTGCCAGCACGGACACCCAAGCCATGAACACTGAAGCTTTCTTT. This sequence encodes CASTDTQAMNTEAFF.

As for this clone: This may come from a read error, since a much larger clone is one base off. The sample contains more than one DNA sequence encoding this CDR3. The genes are TRBV7-9 and TRBJ2-7; no definite D call. V was cut by 5 bases and J by 0 bases, with 2 bases left in between. CDR1 is SEHNR and CDR2 is FQNEAQ in the germline V gene (reference sequence). The CDR3 is 11 amino acids. CDR3 nucleotide sequence: TGTGCCAGCAGCACCTCCTACGAGCAGTACTTC. Translation gives CASSTSYEQYF. The variable domain in full, with the rest retrieved from reference TRBV7-9 and TRBJ2-7, is DTGVSQNPRHKITKRGQNVTFRCDPISEHNRLYWYRQTLGQGPEFLTYFQNEAQLEKSRLLSDRFSAERPKGSFSTLEIQRTEQGDSAMYLCASSTSYEQYFGPGTRLTVT.

The V and J genes are TRBV9 and TRBJ2-3, with D unresolved. CDR1 SGDLS and CDR2 YYNGEE come from the germline V gene. This CDR3 spans 16 amino acids. With 3 bases removed from V and 4 bases from J, the gap between germline ends came to 18 bases. The CDR3 spells CASSAIDRYGSDTQYF. The CDR3 region has the DNA TGTGCCAGCAGCGCCATAGATCGGTATGGCTCAGATACGCAGTATTTT.

The chain has TRBV5-4 and TRBJ2-1; 11 bases fit TRBD2. Germline V gene sequence: CDR1 SGHNT, CDR2 YYREEE (reference sequence). The ends lost 0 bases at V and 9 bases at J; junction bases unmatched: 17. There are 19 residues in the CDR3. The CDR3 reads CASSLGQLAGVSGLGEQFF. The CDR3 nucleotides read TGTGCCAGCAGCTTGGGCCAACTAGCGGGAGTGTCGGGTTTGGGTGAGCAGTTCTTC.

The chain recombines TRBV29-1 with TRBJ1-2; possibly TRBD1 for D (6 bases). The germline CDR1 and CDR2 sequences are SQVTM and ANQGSEA. V was pared by 8 bases and J by 3 bases, with 10 bases between. This CDR3 spans 11 amino acids. Written as DNA, the CDR3 is TGCAGCCATAGGGGGGACTATGGCTACACCTTC. Residues: CSHRGDYGYTF.

The chain carries TRBV11-2 and TRBJ2-3; 7 bases fit TRBD2. The germline V gene has CDR1 SGHAT and CDR2 FQNNGV. V shed 7 bases and J 1 base; nucleotides not matched to a gene: 8. The CDR3 consists of 15 residues. The CDR3 sequence: CASTLPRGGTDTQYF. The CDR3 bases are TGTGCCAGCACTCTCCCCCGGGGGGGCACAGATACGCAGTATTTT.

V is TRBV4-1 and J is TRBJ2-1; 10 bases agree with TRBD2. The CDR3 totals 14 residues. Germline V gene data show CDR1 as MGHRA and CDR2 as YSYEKL. Trimming cost V 6 bases and J 3 bases; bases outside gene matches: 2. CDR3 nucleotide sequence: TGCGCCAGCAGGGGGACTAGCGACTACAATGAGCAGTTCTTC. Translated: CASRGTSDYNEQFF.

This chain uses TRBV15 with TRBJ2-5, with TRBD2 matching 11 bases. CDR1 is LNHNV and CDR2 is YYDKDF in the germline V gene (reference sequence). The CDR3 length is 15 residues. V dropped 5 bases and J dropped 5; count of bases not matched to a gene: 7. The CDR3 DNA follows: TGTGCCACCAGCCCCGCCCTAGCGGGAGGCGAGACCCAGTACTTC. This translates into CATSPALAGGETQYF.

This chain uses TRBV27 with TRBJ2-7; 10 bases fit TRBD1. The CDR3 sequence is 15 residues long. Germline values: CDR1 MNHEY, CDR2 SMNVEV (reference sequence). V shed 4 bases and J 7 bases; nucleotides not matched to a gene: 10. The CDR3: CASSSQGQGVGEQYF. The CDR3, as DNA: TGTGCCAGCAGTTCCCAAGGACAGGGGGTTGGTGAGCAGTACTTC.

The chain has TRBV27 and TRBJ2-3; 8 bases map to TRBD2. Trimming took 5 bases from V and 2 from J; bases not matched to a gene: 9. Germline lookup yields CDR1 MNHEY and CDR2 SMNVEV (reference sequence). The CDR3 loop spans 16 amino acids. The CDR3 region is CASSPLGGAITDTQYF. The CDR3 bases are TGTGCCAGCAGTCCCCTCGGGGGGGCGATCACAGATACGCAGTATTTT.

This sequence joins TRBV2 and TRBJ1-5; maybe TRBD1 (5 bases). V was shortened by 9 bases and J by 0 bases, with 15 bases between the two germline ends. The CDR3 has 15 amino acids. In germline, CDR1 is SNHLY, CDR2 FYNNEI. CDR3 nucleotide sequence: TGTGCCAGTTTAGACAGCCCTTATAGCAATCAGCCCCAGCATTTT. As protein: CASLDSPYSNQPQHF.

The gene calls are TRBV27 and TRBJ2-2, with 9 bases that match TRBD1. Germline CDR1 is MNHEY and CDR2 is SMNVEV (reference sequence). The CDR3 is made up of 16 amino acids. The ends lost 5 bases at V and 1 base at J; junction bases unmatched: 5. CDR3 region: CASSTTGGMNTGELFF. The CDR3, as DNA: TGTGCCAGCAGTACGACAGGGGGAATGAACACCGGGGAGCTGTTTTTT.

About this clone itself: This sample includes further DNA sequences coding for the same CDR3. J is TRBJ2-1 and V is TRBV27; 13 bases are shared with TRBD2. J gave up 0 bases and V 5 bases, and 4 bases lay outside the gene matches. CDR1 and CDR2 from the germline V gene are MNHEY and SMNVEV (reference sequence). This CDR3 is 17 amino acids long. The CDR3 nucleotides are TGTGCCAGCAGTAGTGGACTAGCGGGGGTCTCCTACAATGAGCAGTTCTTC. Translated: CASSSGLAGVSYNEQFF.

V usage is TRBV19 and J usage is TRBJ2-6; the D gene is possibly TRBD1 (5 bases). The ends were cut back, 2 bases at V and 1 base at J, with 9 bases in the middle. The V gene's germline CDR1 is LNHDA and CDR2 SQIVND (reference sequence). This CDR3 has 16 residues. The CDR3 nucleotides read TGTGCCAGTAGTATATATACAGGATCTGGGGCCAACGTCCTGACTTTC. This codes for CASSIYTGSGANVLTF.

This clone has a single count. J is TRBJ1-5 and V is TRBV28; tentatively, D is TRBD1 (6 bases). The V end lost 1 base, the J end lost 5 bases, and 24 bases lay between the germline ends. Germline V gene sequence: CDR1 MDHEN, CDR2 SYDVKM. The length of the CDR3 is 19 residues. The CDR3 region is CASSLSLGWDKLGDQPQHF. The CDR3 nucleotides are TGTGCCAGCAGTTTATCGTTGGGGTGGGACAAACTGGGGGATCAGCCCCAGCATTTT.

The V gene is TRBV2, the J gene TRBJ2-1; 9 bases line up with TRBD2. The germline gives CDR1 SNHLY, CDR2 FYNNEI. Trimming removed 4 bases from V and 4 bases from J; junction bases left unmatched: 8. This CDR3 contains 16 residues. The CDR3 reads CASSVLAGTAYNEQFF. The CDR3 DNA is TGTGCCAGCAGTGTACTAGCGGGTACCGCATACAATGAGCAGTTCTTC.